These 10 T cell receptor beta chains were all obtained from the same sample, sequenced in a study of siplizumab effects on memory and regulatory T cells. Here immunoSEQ multiplex PCR was the method, and the copy in TCRdb shows in-frame clones only, minus some. Found here are about 110,000 clones, just over 90% of them singletons; the top ten hold 0.75%. Sequenced input: Tregs sorted from blood. These receptor sequences come from a human donor in good health.

V gene TRBV4-2 combines with J gene TRBJ1-2; maybe TRBD1 (5 bases). The V gene's germline CDR1 is LGHNA and CDR2 YNFKEQ. V lost 4 bases, J lost 3 bases, and 21 bases lay in between. The CDR3 runs 17 residues. The CDR3 spells CASSRPLGGGTDYGYTF. The CDR3 DNA reads as TGTGCCAGCAGCCGCCCGTTGGGGGGGGGTACAGACTATGGCTACACCTTC.

The chain has TRBV6-6 and TRBJ1-1; 7 nucleotides line up with TRBD1. There are 13 residues in the CDR3. The V segment lost 7 bases and the J segment 11 bases; nucleotides outside the gene matches: 13. Germline V gene sequence: CDR1 MNHNY, CDR2 SVGAGI (reference sequence). The CDR3 bases are TGTGCCAGCACACCGCCCTCAGGGGGTTGGGCTTTCTTT. Translation: CASTPPSGGWAFF.

The chain carries TRBV11-3 and TRBJ2-1; 9 bases are a match to TRBD1. V was clipped by 5 bases and J by 5 bases; unmatched bases: 1. The CDR3 loop spans 13 amino acids. Germline CDR1 SGHNT, CDR2 YENEEA. This CDR3 is CASSGTGNNEQFF. In DNA form, the CDR3 reads TGTGCCAGCAGCGGGACAGGGAACAATGAGCAGTTCTTC.

The rearrangement uses TRBV6-6 and TRBJ2-1; perhaps TRBD2 as D (5 bases). The CDR3 sequence is 14 residues long. The germline gives CDR1 MNHNY, CDR2 SVGAGI (reference sequence). The V end was cut by 2 bases, the J end by 6 bases, with 11 bases between. CDR3 sequence: CASSYLDFRNEQFF. For the CDR3, the DNA is TGTGCCAGCAGTTACCTGGACTTCCGCAATGAGCAGTTCTTC.

This chain links TRBV9 with TRBJ1-1; D remains ambiguous. Germline V CDR1 and CDR2: SGDLS, YYNGEE. This CDR3 is 15 amino acids long. Trimming took off 0 bases at V and 1 base at J, with 10 bases between the two ends. CDR3 protein: CASSVDGRWNTEAFF. In DNA, the CDR3 is TGTGCCAGCAGCGTAGATGGCAGGTGGAACACTGAAGCTTTCTTT.

The chain joins TRBV18 to TRBJ2-7; 9 positions agree with TRBD1. V lost 2 bases and J lost 5; bases outside the gene matches: 4. CDR3 length: 14 residues. Germline V CDR1 and CDR2: KGHSH, LQKENI. Here the CDR3 reads CASSPLGQGNEQYF. In nucleotides, the CDR3 is TGTGCCAGCTCACCATTGGGACAGGGCAACGAGCAGTACTTC.

Only one count was recorded for this clone. V and J are TRBV5-1 and TRBJ2-1; 11 bases are shared with TRBD2. The CDR3 runs to 15 residues. J lost 4 bases, V lost 0 bases, and 0 bases had no gene match. Germline CDR1 reads SGHRS; CDR2 reads YFSETQ. DNA of the CDR3: TGCGCCAGCAGCTTGGGGACTAGCGGGTACAATGAGCAGTTCTTC. Its translation is CASSLGTSGYNEQFF. Complete variable domain (other parts from reference TRBV5-1 and TRBJ2-1): KAGVTQTPRYLIKTRGQQVTLSCSPISGHRSVSWYQQTPGQGLQFLFEYFSETQRNKGNFPGRFSGRQFSNSRSEMNVSTLELGDSALYLCASSLGTSGYNEQFFGPGTRLTVL.

The rearrangement links TRBV2 to TRBJ1-2, with 9 bases identical to TRBD1. Trimming cost V 7 bases and J 4 bases; bases outside gene matches: 10. The CDR3 is 15 amino acids. Germline CDR1 and CDR2: SNHLY and FYNNEI. Here the CDR3 reads CASIQTPTGGYGYTF. DNA for the CDR3: TGTGCCAGCATCCAGACACCGACAGGGGGCTATGGCTACACCTTC.

The V gene is TRBV5-6, the J gene TRBJ1-4; D is uncertain. V lost 4 bases to trimming and J lost 6 bases, with 10 bases between them. The CDR3 covers 13 residues. Germline V gene sequence: CDR1 SGHDT, CDR2 YYEEEE. CDR3 region: CASSPEWDEKLFF. Written as DNA, the CDR3 is TGTGCCAGCAGCCCCGAGTGGGATGAAAAACTGTTTTTT.

V is TRBV6-5 and J is TRBJ1-1; 9 bases match TRBD1. Germline V CDR1 and CDR2: MNHEY, SVGAGI. The CDR3 covers 14 residues. V lost 5 bases to trimming and J lost 1 base; unmatched junction nucleotides: 2. CDR3 sequence: CASSHRGPNTEAFF. The CDR3 bases are TGTGCCAGCAGTCACAGGGGGCCGAACACTGAAGCTTTCTTT.